The rows below give T cell receptor beta chains drawn from one sample of a study of T-cell memory formation after mild COVID-19. TCRdb called the 5' RACE reads again in MiXCR, with one record for every CDR3 protein. This table has about 560,000 distinct CDR3 sequences, 18% appearing once. The sample comprised PBMCs or a T cell subset sorted from them (not recorded which). The receptors come from an adult woman who had mild COVID-19 (a few samples of this study predate the infection). Cell type and time point are not known. Each CDR3 is given with its conserved first and last residue. The order of the fields is V gene, J gene, CDR3 length, CDR3 protein.

TRBV5-5	TRBJ2-1	15	CASSFFADRTNEQFF
TRBV4-3	TRBJ2-3	14	CASSQAGDADTQYF
TRBV7-6	TRBJ2-3	16	CASSAWTSGATDTQYF
TRBV2	TRBJ2-1	15	CASQTTQGQQIEQFF
TRBV5-1	TRBJ2-1	15	CASTSSGGSYNEQFF
TRBV7-9	TRBJ2-3	15	CASSFLPGATDTQYF
TRBV7-3	TRBJ2-2	13	CASSLGDIGELFF
TRBV3-1	TRBJ2-1	12	CASSQVSGEQFF
TRBV4-1	TRBJ2-7	18	CASSQGLAGPPGSYEQYF
TRBV5-1	TRBJ2-3	16	CASRVGNSGNTDTQYF
TRBV3-1	TRBJ2-6	17	CASSQDPRLYGANVLTF
TRBV2	TRBJ1-1	16	CASSEEDVVLNTEAFF
TRBV5-1	TRBJ1-5	15	CASSLVGGEAQPQHF
TRBV5-6	TRBJ2-5	15	CASLVAGGPQETQYF
TRBV2	TRBJ2-2	13	CASTDRDTGELFF
TRBV12-3/TRBV12-4	TRBJ2-5	16	CASSFGLAGPKETQYF
TRBV5-1	TRBJ2-7	14	CASSLGLAYYEQYF
TRBV7-2	TRBJ1-1	13	CASSSQRNTEAFF
TRBV24-1	TRBJ2-5	13	CATSATPKETQYF
TRBV12-3/TRBV12-4	TRBJ2-5	15	CASGRTGDFQETQYF
TRBV27	TRBJ2-5	14	CASSPQGPTGTQYF
TRBV12-3/TRBV12-4	TRBJ1-5	13	CASSLEFNQPQHF
TRBV7-9	TRBJ2-5	14	CASSLSPTKETQYF
TRBV7-9	TRBJ2-3	19	CASRPGLAGGAMVTDTQYF